This TCR beta chain was sequenced during a study of Graves' ophthalmopathy and Graves' hyperthyroidism. Deletions cut 8 bases from V and 4 bases from J, with 15 bases between. From germline, CDR1 is ENHRY and CDR2 SYGVKD. The CDR3 has 14 amino acids. Amplifying from RNA transcripts, the study obtained TCR beta CDR3 regions. HTBI primers primed a first-round RT-PCR, and a second-round multiplex PCR followed. A single record per CDR3 protein comes from TCRdb applying MiXCR to the multiplex PCR reads. The table records about 660,000 distinct CDR3 sequences, roughly 41% of them present only once. Study-wide results and caveats: The authors also found most expanded thyroid clonotypes above 0.001 frequency in blood.

This clonotype appeared many times. Its specificity is not known. Each diagnosis was determined on the basis of clinical symptoms, serum thyroxine, TRAb, thyroid ultrasound and orbital computed tomography. This receptor was taken from an adult man with Graves' ophthalmopathy. The chain carries TRBV10-3 and TRBJ1-5; D uncertain. The sample was peripheral blood. CDR3 amino acids: CAIGAGGPNQPQHF. The CDR3 nucleotides read TGTGCCATCGGCGCAGGAGGGCCTAATCAGCCCCAGCATTTT.